This record concerns one T cell receptor (beta chain) sequence. Template switching added a universal primer binding site, and final cDNA carried unique molecular identifiers. TCRdb passed the 5' RACE reads through MiXCR, listing each CDR3 protein once. The table includes 470,000 or so distinct CDR3 sequences, roughly 26% detected once. These data come from a study of identical twins. Trimming cost V 2 bases and J 7 bases, with 9 bases left between them. Germline CDR1 reads KGHDR; CDR2 reads SFDVKD. The CDR3 extends over 13 amino acids. These data are also associated with another study on T cells expressing NK-cell markers.

The gene calls are TRBV24-1 and TRBJ2-3; no firm D call. Sequencing was done on a sample of CD4+ T cells sorted from blood. The clonotype comes from a woman under 30 in good health. The CDR3 loop is CATSDSRVNTQYF. DNA of the CDR3: TGTGCCACCAGTGATTCTCGAGTGAATACGCAGTATTTT.